What follows are 17 T cell receptor beta chains derived from one specimen sequenced in a study of cytomegalovirus exposure and HLA in healthy donors. 13 Jbeta primers and 60 Vbeta primers were used for the PCR. Sequencing used immunoSEQ multiplex PCR; TCRdb keeps in-frame clones, though not all of them. The sample contains around 160,000 clones, over 65% of which appear only once. Sequenced input: PBMCs. The receptors shown here come from a man aged 40-55 years in good health and CMV-seropositive.

This clone was seen only once. The rearrangement uses TRBV29-1 and TRBJ1-2, with 7 bases aligning to TRBD1. Germline assignment: CDR1 SQVTM and CDR2 ANQGSEA. V lost 7 bases to trimming and J lost 7 bases; unmatched junction nucleotides: 12. The CDR3 runs 13 residues. The CDR3 DNA is TGCAGCGCCTCCAGGACAGGCCGGGGTGGCTACACCTTC. This translates into CSASRTGRGGYTF.

This clone has a single count. The chain employs TRBV6-6 and TRBJ1-1, with 7 bases that match TRBD1. Unmatched junction bases numbered 13, after V lost 1 base and J lost 8 bases. The germline V gene has CDR1 MNHNY and CDR2 SVGAGI (reference sequence). The CDR3 is 16 residues long. The DNA for the CDR3 is TGTGCCAGCAGTTACTTCTCCGGGACCCAGGGGGTAGAAGCTTTCTTT. Encoded protein: CASSYFSGTQGVEAFF.

Remarks on this clone: An end of the junction differs from the germline gene, which may be a read error. This sequence joins TRBV7-9 and TRBJ1-5, with D uncertain. The V gene's germline CDR1 is SEHNR and CDR2 FQNEAQ (reference sequence). This CDR3 spans 15 amino acids. Here the CDR3 DNA reads TGTTCCAGCAGCTTAGGGCCGGGTAGCAATCAGCCCCAGCATTTT. Protein product: CSSSLGPGSNQPQHF.

The gene calls are TRBV10-1 and TRBJ2-1, with 14 bases matching TRBD2. The CDR3 totals 15 residues. Trimming cost V 4 bases and J 8 bases; bases outside gene matches: 4. In germline, CDR1 is WNHNN, CDR2 SYGVQD (reference sequence). The CDR3 DNA reads as TGCGCCAGCAGTGGGCCGGGACTAGCGGGAGATGAGCAGTTCTTC. Residues: CASSGPGLAGDEQFF.

The chain uses TRBV2 and TRBJ1-5; a possible D gene is TRBD1 (5 bases). Between the trimmed V and J ends, which lost 7 bases and 2 bases, there was a span of 9 bases. Germline V gene sequence: CDR1 SNHLY, CDR2 FYNNEI. CDR3 length: 13 amino acids. CDR3 residues: CASNGGGNQPQHF. The CDR3 DNA sequence: TGTGCCAGCAATGGAGGGGGCAATCAGCCCCAGCATTTT.

The genes are TRBV9 and TRBJ2-3, with D maybe TRBD2 (5 bases). CDR1 is SGDLS and CDR2 is YYNGEE in the germline V gene. Trimming removed 1 base at V and 8 bases at J, with 11 bases between. The CDR3 is made up of 13 amino acids. CDR3 DNA: TGTGCCAGCAGCGTACTCGGGGAAGGTACGCAGTATTTT. Amino acid sequence: CASSVLGEGTQYF.

A single count supports this clone. Other DNA sequences in the sample encode the same CDR3. The chain recombines TRBV29-1 with TRBJ1-3; D unclear. Trimming pared 3 bases from V and 0 bases from J, leaving 9 bases between. The CDR3 spans 14 residues. Germline lookup yields CDR1 SQVTM and CDR2 ANQGSEA. CDR3 nucleotides: TGCAGCGTTGAGGTCGGGGACTCTGGAAACACCATATATTTT. Its translation: CSVEVGDSGNTIYF.

V is TRBV7-3 and J is TRBJ2-1, with 11 nucleotides matching TRBD1. The germline CDR1 and CDR2 sequences are SGHTA and FQGTGA. Trimming removed 5 bases from V and 3 bases from J; junction bases left unmatched: 15. The CDR3 sequence is 19 residues long. Here the CDR3 reads CASSNLDRGPHGLYNEQFF. CDR3 DNA: TGTGCCAGCAGCAACCTGGACAGGGGGCCTCACGGGCTCTACAATGAGCAGTTCTTC.

The rearrangement joins TRBV27 to TRBJ2-1; 7 nucleotides line up with TRBD2. Germline V lookup: CDR1 MNHEY, CDR2 SMNVEV (reference sequence). Losses at the gene ends were 11 bases for V and 7 bases for J; bases not matched to a gene: 11. The CDR3 extends over 13 amino acids. The CDR3, as DNA: TGTGCCGTACAAGCGGGATTAATAAATGAGCAGTTCTTC. This translates into CAVQAGLINEQFF.

This chain connects TRBV10-1 to TRBJ1-2; possible D gene TRBD1, 6 bases. V lost 3 bases and J 7 bases, leaving 12 bases between the germline ends. The CDR3 covers 13 residues. From germline, CDR1 is WNHNN and CDR2 SYGVQD (reference sequence). Here the CDR3 reads CASSEQGFRGYTF. CDR3 bases: TGCGCCAGCAGTGAACAGGGTTTCCGTGGCTACACCTTC.

The chain is built from TRBV5-8 and TRBJ1-2; D might be TRBD1 (5 bases). CDR1 is SGHTS and CDR2 is YDEGEE in the germline V gene. The V gene lost 7 bases and the J gene lost 2 bases, with 15 bases spanning the gap. The CDR3 totals 14 residues. Here the CDR3 reads CASSTRSGNYGYTF. The CDR3 DNA reads TGTGCCAGCTCTACAAGATCAGGGAACTATGGCTACACCTTC.

The V and J genes are TRBV28 and TRBJ2-1; tentatively, D is TRBD2 (6 bases). This CDR3 is 17 amino acids long. The V end lost 4 bases, the J end lost 5 bases, and 21 bases lay between the germline ends. Germline V gene data show CDR1 as MDHEN and CDR2 as SYDVKM. Here the CDR3 DNA reads TGTGCCAGCAGTTCCCACCTTAGCGGCCCTTCTAACAATGAGCAGTTCTTC. This encodes CASSSHLSGPSNNEQFF.

The chain uses TRBV2 and TRBJ2-5, with 8 bases fitting TRBD2. The DNA end favors TRBJ2-7, so the J call may be wrong. This CDR3 region has 15 residues. CDR1 and CDR2 (germline): SNHLY, FYNNEI. Here the CDR3 DNA reads TGTGCCAGCAGTGCCCCTGAGCGGGGGTCCTACGAGCAGTACTTC. Its translation is CASSAPERGSYEQYF.

CDR3 nucleotides: TGTGCCATCAGTGTTGTGCAGATATTCTACGAGCAGTACTTC. As protein: CAISVVQIFYEQYF. This rearrangement joins TRBV10-3 to TRBJ2-7, with D uncertain. The CDR3 covers 14 residues. CDR1 ENHRY and CDR2 SYGVKD come from the germline V gene. The V end was cut by 4 bases, the J end by 3 bases, with 13 bases between.

This clone was picked up a small number of times. J is TRBJ1-3 and V is TRBV19; 10 bases are a match to TRBD1. Germline CDR1 is LNHDA and CDR2 is SQIVND (reference sequence). The CDR3 is 16 residues long. Germline trimming cut 6 bases from V and 3 bases from J; bases unmatched to any gene: 8. The chain's CDR3 is CASRPNGQGDGNTIYF. CDR3 coding DNA: TGTGCCAGTAGACCGAACGGACAGGGGGATGGAAACACCATATATTTT. Full variable domain (remainder filled in from reference TRBV19 and TRBJ1-3): DGGITQSPKYLFRKEGQNVTLSCEQNLNHDAMYWYRQDPGQGLRLIYYSQIVNDFQKGDIAEGYSVSREKKESFPLTVTSAQKNPTAFYLCASRPNGQGDGNTIYFGEGSWLTVV.

This chain uses TRBV13 with TRBJ2-1; 10 nucleotides match TRBD2. The germline gives CDR1 PRHDT, CDR2 FYEKMQ (reference sequence). Trimming cost V 0 bases and J 4 bases; bases outside gene matches: 3. This CDR3 is built from 16 residues. This CDR3 reads CASSLGLAGVYNEQFF. The CDR3 nucleotides read TGTGCCAGCAGCTTAGGTCTAGCGGGGGTTTACAATGAGCAGTTCTTC.

The V call is TRBV27, the J call TRBJ1-1; a weak D match, TRBD1 (6 bases). The germline V and J ends were trimmed by 10 bases and 4 bases, with 19 bases remaining between them. The germline gives CDR1 MNHEY, CDR2 SMNVEV (reference sequence). The CDR3 is made up of 14 amino acids. CDR3 bases: TGTGCCACCAGCTCCGGGGGGCGAGGCACTGAAGCTTTCTTT. Translation: CATSSGGRGTEAFF.